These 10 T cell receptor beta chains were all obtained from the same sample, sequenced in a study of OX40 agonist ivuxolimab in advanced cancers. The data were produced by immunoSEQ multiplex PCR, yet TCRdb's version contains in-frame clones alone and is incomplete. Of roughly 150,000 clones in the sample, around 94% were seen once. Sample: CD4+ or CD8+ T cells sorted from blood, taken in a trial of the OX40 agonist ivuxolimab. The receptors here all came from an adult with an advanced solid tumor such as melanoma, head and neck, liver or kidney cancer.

The CDR3 spells CASSEKAVQEKLFF. The CDR3 DNA reads TGTGCCAGCAGTGAAAAGGCAGTGCAAGAAAAACTGTTTTTT. The chain couples TRBV2 to TRBJ1-4; unclear D gene. Trimming removed 2 bases at V and 8 bases at J, with 12 bases between. CDR3 size: 14 residues. Germline V gives CDR1 SNHLY, CDR2 FYNNEI.

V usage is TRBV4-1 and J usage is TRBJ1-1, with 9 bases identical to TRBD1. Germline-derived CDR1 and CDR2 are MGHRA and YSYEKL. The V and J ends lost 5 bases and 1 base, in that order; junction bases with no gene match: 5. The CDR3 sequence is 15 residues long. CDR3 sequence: CASSVPGQGNTEAFF. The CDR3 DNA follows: TGCGCCAGCAGCGTACCGGGACAGGGGAACACTGAAGCTTTCTTT.

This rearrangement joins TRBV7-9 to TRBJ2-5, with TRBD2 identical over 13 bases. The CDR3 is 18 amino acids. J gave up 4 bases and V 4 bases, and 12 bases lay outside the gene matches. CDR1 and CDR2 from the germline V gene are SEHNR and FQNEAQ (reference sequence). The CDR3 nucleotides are TGTGCCAGCAGCTATGCCGGGACTAGCGGGATTGGGGGAGAGACCCAGTACTTC. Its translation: CASSYAGTSGIGGETQYF.

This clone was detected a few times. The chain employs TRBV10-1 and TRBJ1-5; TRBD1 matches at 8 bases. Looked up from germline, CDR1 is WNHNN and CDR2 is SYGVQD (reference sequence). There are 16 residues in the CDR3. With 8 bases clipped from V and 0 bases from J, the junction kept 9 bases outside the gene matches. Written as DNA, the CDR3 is TGCGCCAGCCTCCGGACAGGGCCAATTAGCAATCAGCCCCAGCATTTT. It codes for CASLRTGPISNQPQHF.

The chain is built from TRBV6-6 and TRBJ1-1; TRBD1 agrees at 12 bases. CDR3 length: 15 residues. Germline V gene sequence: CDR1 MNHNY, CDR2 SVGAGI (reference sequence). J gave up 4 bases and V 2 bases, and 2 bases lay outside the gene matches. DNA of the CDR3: TGTGCCAGCAGTTACGGGGACAGGGGGCCCACTGAAGCTTTCTTT. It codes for CASSYGDRGPTEAFF.

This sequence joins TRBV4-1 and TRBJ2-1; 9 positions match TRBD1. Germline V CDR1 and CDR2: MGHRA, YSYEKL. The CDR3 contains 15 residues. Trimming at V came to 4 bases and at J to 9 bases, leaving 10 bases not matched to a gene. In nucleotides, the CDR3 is TGCGCCAGCAGCCCAGGACAGGGGTATATCGGTGAGCAGTTCTTC. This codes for CASSPGQGYIGEQFF.

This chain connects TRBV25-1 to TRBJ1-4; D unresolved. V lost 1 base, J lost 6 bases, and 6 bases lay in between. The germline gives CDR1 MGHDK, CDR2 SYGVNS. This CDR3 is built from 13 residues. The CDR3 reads CASSESGDEKLFF. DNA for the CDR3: TGTGCCAGCAGTGAATCGGGCGATGAAAAACTGTTTTTT.

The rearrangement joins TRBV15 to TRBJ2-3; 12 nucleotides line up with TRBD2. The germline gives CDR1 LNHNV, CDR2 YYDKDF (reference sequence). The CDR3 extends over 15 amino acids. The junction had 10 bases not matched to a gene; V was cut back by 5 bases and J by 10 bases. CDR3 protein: CATSGLAGGWPSQYF. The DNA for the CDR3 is TGTGCCACCAGCGGCCTAGCGGGGGGGTGGCCTTCGCAGTATTTT. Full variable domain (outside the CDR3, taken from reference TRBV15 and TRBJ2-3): DAMVIQNPRYQVTQFGKPVTLSCSQTLNHNVMYWYQQKSSQAPKLLFHYYDKDFNNEADTPDNFQSRRPNTSFCFLDIRSPGLGDTAMYLCATSGLAGGWPSQYFGPGTRLTVL.

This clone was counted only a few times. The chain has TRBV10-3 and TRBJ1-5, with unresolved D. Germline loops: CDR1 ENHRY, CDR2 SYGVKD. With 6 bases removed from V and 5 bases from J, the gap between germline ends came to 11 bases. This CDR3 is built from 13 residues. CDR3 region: CAISPGSDQPQHF. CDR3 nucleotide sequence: TGTGCCATCAGCCCCGGATCCGATCAGCCCCAGCATTTT.

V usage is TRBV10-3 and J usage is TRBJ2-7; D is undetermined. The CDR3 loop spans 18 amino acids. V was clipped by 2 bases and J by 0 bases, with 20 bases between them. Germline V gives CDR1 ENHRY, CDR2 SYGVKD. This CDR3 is CAISEIRSRTVSSYEQYF. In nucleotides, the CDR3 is TGTGCCATCAGTGAGATCCGGTCGAGAACTGTTAGCTCCTACGAGCAGTACTTC.